A single sample gave rise to the 21 T cell receptor beta chains below, sequenced in a study of T cell changes during pregnancy in multiple sclerosis (dated by TCRdb to about 2019). Receptor libraries were prepared by the immunoSEQ multiplex PCR assay. TCRdb took this table from immuneACCESS and kept in-frame rearrangements with V and J called. Such tables lack part of the clones; where checked against another copy, unresolved V genes explain under half of the gap, and the rest is unexplained. The sample has tens of thousands of clones on record, approximately 91% of them singletons. The ten top clones hold more than 1.3% of the sample. The sequencing here drew on peripheral blood, taken in the third trimester of pregnancy. The receptors were sampled from a female donor with multiple sclerosis, enrolled in a pregnancy study.

The CDR3 loop is CASSLSSYEQYF. The DNA for the CDR3 is TGTGCCAGCAGCCTGAGCTCCTACGAGCAGTACTTC. The rearrangement uses TRBV7-9 and TRBJ2-7; D remains ambiguous. Deletions cut 5 bases from V and 0 bases from J, with 5 bases between. In germline, CDR1 is SEHNR, CDR2 FQNEAQ (reference sequence). The CDR3 loop spans 12 amino acids.

V usage is TRBV4-1 and J usage is TRBJ2-1, with D perhaps TRBD2 (5 bases). V dropped 1 base and J dropped 5 bases, with 6 bases sitting between them. The CDR3 consists of 13 residues. CDR1 is MGHRA, CDR2 YSYEKL, per germline. The chain's CDR3 is CASSQAGNNEQFF. For the CDR3, the DNA is TGCGCCAGCAGCCAAGCGGGGAACAATGAGCAGTTCTTC.

The rearrangement uses TRBV5-4 and TRBJ2-1; the D gene is possibly TRBD2 (5 bases). The V end was cut by 0 bases, the J end by 7 bases, with 14 bases between. In germline, CDR1 is SGHNT, CDR2 YYREEE (reference sequence). CDR3 length equals 15 residues. CDR3 sequence (DNA): TGTGCCAGCAGCTTGGATTTAGGAATAGCGAATGAGCAGTTCTTC. Translating it yields CASSLDLGIANEQFF.

V is TRBV6-6 and J is TRBJ1-2; 9 nucleotides align to TRBD1. Trimming at V came to 2 bases and at J to 6 bases, leaving 7 bases not matched to a gene. The CDR3 is 15 amino acids. In germline, CDR1 is MNHNY, CDR2 SVGAGI (reference sequence). The CDR3 DNA reads TGTGCCAGCAGTTACCCTACCACAGGGGGCGATGGCTACACCTTC. It is translated as CASSYPTTGGDGYTF.

The chain joins TRBV19 to TRBJ1-2, with 9 bases that match TRBD1. The ends lost 4 bases at V and 4 bases at J; junction bases unmatched: 10. Germline V gene data show CDR1 as LNHDA and CDR2 as SQIVND (reference sequence). The CDR3 is 16 amino acids. The CDR3 region is CASSRDRVAALYGYTF. In DNA form, the CDR3 reads TGTGCCAGTAGTAGGGACAGGGTTGCCGCACTCTATGGCTACACCTTC.

This sequence joins TRBV18 and TRBJ2-3, with D perhaps matching TRBD2 (6 bases). Trimming took off 2 bases at V and 4 bases at J, with 10 bases between the two ends. This CDR3 spans 14 amino acids. From germline, CDR1 is KGHSH and CDR2 LQKENI. CDR3 protein: CASSPAGSPDTQYF. The DNA for the CDR3 is TGTGCCAGCTCACCAGCCGGGAGCCCAGATACGCAGTATTTT.

The CDR3 loop reads CAIGSDGQDARYTF. In nucleotides, the CDR3 is TGTGCCATCGGCTCGGACGGACAGGACGCGCGCTACACCTTC. This chain uses TRBV10-3 with TRBJ1-2, with 7 positions matching TRBD1. After removal of 8 bases from V and 9 bases from J, the junction contained 15 bases not matched to a gene. This CDR3 contains 14 residues. From germline, CDR1 is ENHRY and CDR2 SYGVKD.

This clone was seen once. The gene calls are TRBV10-3 and TRBJ1-1; D not certain. Trimming pared 4 bases from V and 5 bases from J, leaving 17 bases between. The CDR3 runs 15 residues. The germline V gene encodes CDR1 ENHRY and CDR2 SYGVKD. The CDR3 bases are TGTGCCATCAGTGCCACATCGGGGATATTAACTGAAGCTTTCTTT. It specifies CAISATSGILTEAFF.

This clone was seen a single time. The genes are TRBV18 and TRBJ2-2, with TRBD1 identical over 7 bases. Per germline, CDR1 KGHSH and CDR2 LQKENI. This CDR3 contains 15 residues. J lost 3 bases, V lost 6 bases, and 7 bases had no gene match. The CDR3 spells CASSTRQGDTGELFF. For the CDR3, the DNA is TGTGCCAGCTCCACCCGACAGGGCGACACCGGGGAGCTGTTTTTT.

This chain uses TRBV11-1 with TRBJ2-4; 8 bases align to TRBD1. The CDR3 sequence is 15 residues long. From germline, CDR1 is SGHAT and CDR2 FQDESV (reference sequence). J gave up 6 bases and V 2 bases, and 6 bases lay outside the gene matches. CDR3: CASSLWTGPGNIQYF. In nucleotides, the CDR3 is TGTGCCAGCAGCTTATGGACAGGGCCTGGAAACATTCAGTACTTC. Full variable domain (outside the CDR3, taken from reference TRBV11-1 and TRBJ2-4): EAEVAQSPRYKITEKSQAVAFWCDPISGHATLYWYRQILGQGPELLVQFQDESVVDDSQLPKDRFSAERLKGVDSTLKIQPAELGDSAMYLCASSLWTGPGNIQYFGAGTRLSVL.

CDR3 sequence: CASKWTANTGELFF. Written as DNA, the CDR3 is TGTGCCAGCAAGTGGACAGCGAACACCGGGGAGCTGTTTTTT. This chain uses TRBV6-1 with TRBJ2-2; D may be TRBD1 (6 bases). The V end lost 7 bases, the J end lost 0 bases, and 9 bases lay between the germline ends. CDR1 and CDR2 (germline): MNHNS, SASEGT. This CDR3 is 14 amino acids long.

The chain has TRBV7-2 and TRBJ2-3; tentatively, D is TRBD2 (6 bases). The CDR3 is 15 amino acids. Germline V gene lookup returns CDR1 SGHTA and CDR2 FQGNSA. Trimming took 4 bases from V and 2 from J, leaving 13 bases between them. CDR3 residues: CASSWALAATDTQYF. The CDR3 DNA follows: TGTGCCAGCAGCTGGGCGTTAGCGGCCACAGATACGCAGTATTTT.

The chain carries TRBV18 and TRBJ1-4; the D is unclear. V lost 3 bases to trimming and J lost 5 bases, with 13 bases between them. Germline loops: CDR1 KGHSH, CDR2 LQKENI. The CDR3 spans 15 residues. CDR3 in DNA: TGTGCCAGCTCACCGTCGGAGGGCTTCAATGAAAAACTGTTTTTT. This translates into CASSPSEGFNEKLFF.

The chain has TRBV5-6 and TRBJ2-6; D remains ambiguous. CDR1 and CDR2 (germline): SGHDT, YYEEEE. The CDR3 contains 13 residues. Trimming shortened V by 7 bases and J by 4 bases, and 9 bases separated the two germline ends. This CDR3 is CASCQSGANVLTF. CDR3 DNA sequence: TGTGCCAGCTGTCAGTCAGGGGCCAACGTCCTGACTTTC.

The chain recombines TRBV19 with TRBJ1-6, with no clear D. This CDR3 has 13 amino acids. Trimming cost V 1 base and J 7 bases, with 5 bases left between them. The germline CDR1 and CDR2 sequences are LNHDA and SQIVND (reference sequence). Here the CDR3 DNA reads TGTGCCAGTAGTATAGCTGTGAATTCACCCCTCCACTTT. It is translated as CASSIAVNSPLHF.

This clone was observed once. The chain is built from TRBV5-1 and TRBJ2-1; D is perhaps TRBD2 (6 bases). Germline loops: CDR1 SGHRS, CDR2 YFSETQ. This CDR3 is 14 amino acids long. Trimming cost V 1 base and J 8 bases, with 13 bases left between them. CDR3 DNA sequence: TGCGCCAGCAGCTTGTGGCGGGGCGTGGATGAGCAGTTCTTC. Translation: CASSLWRGVDEQFF.

V usage is TRBV7-9 and J usage is TRBJ1-2, with 10 bases identical to TRBD1. J lost 4 bases, V lost 2 bases, and 7 bases had no gene match. Germline V gene lookup returns CDR1 SEHNR and CDR2 FQNEAQ (reference sequence). The CDR3 has 16 amino acids. Written as DNA, the CDR3 is TGTGCCAGCAGCTTAATGTGGGACAGGGGCCTCTATGGCTACACCTTC. This translates into CASSLMWDRGLYGYTF.

This rearrangement joins TRBV7-9 to TRBJ1-6; D call uncertain. Germline CDR1 is SEHNR and CDR2 is FQNEAQ (reference sequence). This CDR3 has 15 residues. V was clipped by 1 base and J by 5 bases, with 9 bases between them. Here the CDR3 DNA reads TGTGCCAGCAGCTTAGGATACCAGGATAATTCACCCCTCCACTTT. Translating it yields CASSLGYQDNSPLHF.

This sequence joins TRBV30 and TRBJ2-1, with D perhaps TRBD1 (5 bases). CDR3 size: 14 residues. CDR1 is GTSNPN and CDR2 is SVGIG in the germline V gene (reference sequence). Between the trimmed V and J ends, which lost 1 base and 6 bases, there was a span of 13 bases. Here the CDR3 reads CAWSAEAGFNEQFF. CDR3 sequence (DNA): TGTGCCTGGAGTGCAGAGGCAGGGTTCAATGAGCAGTTCTTC.

This clone was seen only a few times. The chain links TRBV6-6 to TRBJ1-6, with D unclear. In germline, CDR1 is MNHNY, CDR2 SVGAGI (reference sequence). CDR3 size: 15 residues. Trimming shortened V by 7 bases and J by 0 bases, and 10 bases separated the two germline ends. CDR3 sequence (DNA): TGTGCCAGCACCCAATCCTACTCCTATAATTCACCCCTCCACTTT. Its protein product is CASTQSYSYNSPLHF.

This chain uses TRBV29-1 with TRBJ1-2; D remains unclear. The germline gives CDR1 SQVTM, CDR2 ANQGSEA. This CDR3 is 13 amino acids long. The germline V and J ends were trimmed by 4 bases and 4 bases, with 13 bases remaining between them. CDR3 sequence reads: CSVGWQVGYGYTF. The CDR3 DNA follows: TGCAGCGTTGGTTGGCAGGTCGGCTATGGCTACACCTTC.